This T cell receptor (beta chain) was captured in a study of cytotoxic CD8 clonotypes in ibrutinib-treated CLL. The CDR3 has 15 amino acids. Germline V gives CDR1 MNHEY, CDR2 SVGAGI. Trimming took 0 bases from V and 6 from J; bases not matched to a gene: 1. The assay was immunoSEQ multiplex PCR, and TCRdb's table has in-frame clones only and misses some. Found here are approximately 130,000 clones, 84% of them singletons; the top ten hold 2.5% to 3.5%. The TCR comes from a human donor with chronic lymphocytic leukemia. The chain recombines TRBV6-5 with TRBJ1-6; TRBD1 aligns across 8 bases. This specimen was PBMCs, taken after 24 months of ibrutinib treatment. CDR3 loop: CASSYSDRVNSPLHF. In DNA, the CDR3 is TGTGCCAGCAGTTACTCGGACAGGGTTAATTCACCCCTCCACTTT.